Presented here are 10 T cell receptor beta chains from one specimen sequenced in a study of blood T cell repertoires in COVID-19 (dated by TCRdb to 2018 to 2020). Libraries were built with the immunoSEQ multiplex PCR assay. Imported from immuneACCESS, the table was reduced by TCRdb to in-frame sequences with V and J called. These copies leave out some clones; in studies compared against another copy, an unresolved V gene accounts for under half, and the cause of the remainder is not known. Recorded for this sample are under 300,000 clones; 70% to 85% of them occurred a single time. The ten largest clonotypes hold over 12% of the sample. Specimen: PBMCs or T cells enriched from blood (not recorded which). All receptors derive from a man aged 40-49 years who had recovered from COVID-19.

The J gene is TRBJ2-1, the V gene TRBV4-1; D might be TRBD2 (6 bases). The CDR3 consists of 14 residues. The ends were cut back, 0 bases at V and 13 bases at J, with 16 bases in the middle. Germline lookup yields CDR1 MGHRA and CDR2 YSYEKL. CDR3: CASSQDKRAPSQFF. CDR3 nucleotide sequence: TGCGCCAGCAGCCAAGATAAGCGGGCCCCGTCTCAGTTCTTC.

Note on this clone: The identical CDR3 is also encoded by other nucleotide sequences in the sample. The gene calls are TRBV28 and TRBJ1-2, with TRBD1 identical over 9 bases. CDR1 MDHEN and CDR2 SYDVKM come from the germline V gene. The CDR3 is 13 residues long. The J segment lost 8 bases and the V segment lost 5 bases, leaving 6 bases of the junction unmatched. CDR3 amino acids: CASSPQGTGGYTF. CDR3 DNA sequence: TGTGCCAGCAGTCCTCAGGGGACAGGGGGCTACACCTTC.

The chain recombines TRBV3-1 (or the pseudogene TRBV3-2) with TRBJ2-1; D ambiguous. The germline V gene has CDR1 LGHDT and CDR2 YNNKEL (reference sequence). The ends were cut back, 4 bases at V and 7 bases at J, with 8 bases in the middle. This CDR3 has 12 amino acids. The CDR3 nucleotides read TGTGCCAGCAGCCTCGGTCCTAATGAGCAGTTCTTC. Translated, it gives CASSLGPNEQFF.

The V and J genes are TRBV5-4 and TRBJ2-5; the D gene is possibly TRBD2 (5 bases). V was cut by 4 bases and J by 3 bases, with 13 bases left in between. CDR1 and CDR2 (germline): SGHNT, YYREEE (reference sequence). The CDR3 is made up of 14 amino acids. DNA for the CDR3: TGTGCCAGCAGCCGAGGACTTTCCGAAGAGACCCAGTACTTC. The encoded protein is CASSRGLSEETQYF.

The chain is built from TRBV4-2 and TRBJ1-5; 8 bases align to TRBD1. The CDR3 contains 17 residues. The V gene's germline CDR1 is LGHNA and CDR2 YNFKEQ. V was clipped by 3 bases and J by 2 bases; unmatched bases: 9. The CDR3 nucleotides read TGTGCCAGCAGCCACTTGAACCGGGGACAGGGCAATCAGCCCCAGCATTTT. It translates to CASSHLNRGQGNQPQHF.

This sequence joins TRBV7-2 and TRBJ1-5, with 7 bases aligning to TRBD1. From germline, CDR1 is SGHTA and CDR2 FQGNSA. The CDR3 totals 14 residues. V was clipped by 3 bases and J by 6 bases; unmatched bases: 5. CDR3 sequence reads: CASSLTQGRQPQHF. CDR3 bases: TGTGCCAGCAGCTTGACACAGGGGCGTCAGCCCCAGCATTTT.

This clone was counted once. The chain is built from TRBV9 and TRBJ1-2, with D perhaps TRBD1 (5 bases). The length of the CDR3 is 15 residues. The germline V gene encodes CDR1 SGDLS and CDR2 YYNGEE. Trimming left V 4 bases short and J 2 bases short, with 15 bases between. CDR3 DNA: TGTGCCAGCAGCCTTACACAGGAAACAAACTATGGCTACACCTTC. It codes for CASSLTQETNYGYTF.

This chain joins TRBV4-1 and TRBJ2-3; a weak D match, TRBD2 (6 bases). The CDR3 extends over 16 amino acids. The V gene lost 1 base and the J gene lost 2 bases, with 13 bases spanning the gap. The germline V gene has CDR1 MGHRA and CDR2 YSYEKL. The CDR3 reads CASSQVGGSPTDTQYF. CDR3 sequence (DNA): TGCGCCAGCAGCCAAGTCGGAGGGAGTCCCACAGATACGCAGTATTTT.

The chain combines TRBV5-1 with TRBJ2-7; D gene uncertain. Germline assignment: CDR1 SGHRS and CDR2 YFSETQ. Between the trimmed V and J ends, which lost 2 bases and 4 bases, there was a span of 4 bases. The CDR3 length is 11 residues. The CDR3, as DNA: TGCGCCAGCAGCTTCCAATACGAGCAGTACTTC. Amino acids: CASSFQYEQYF.

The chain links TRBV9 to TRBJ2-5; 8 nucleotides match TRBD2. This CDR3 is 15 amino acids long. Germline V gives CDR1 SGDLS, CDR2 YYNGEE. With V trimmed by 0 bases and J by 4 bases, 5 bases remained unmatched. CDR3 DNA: TGTGCCAGCAGCGTAGAGACGGGAGGGGGAGAGACCCAGTACTTC. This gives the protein CASSVETGGGETQYF.